This TCR beta chain came from a study of blood T cell repertoires in COVID-19. Overall study context: PBMCs, B-cell-depleted T cells, or T cells were the source of the cDNA or gDNA that made up the material.

V lost 4 bases and J lost 6; bases outside the gene matches: 9. The CDR3 length is 15 residues. CDR1 is LGHNA, CDR2 YNFKEQ, per germline. Participant age was roughly 18 to 95 years, and participants resided in roughly 25 US areas. Donors in Cohort 3 counted as recovered after two negative PCRs, clearance, or symptom resolution. Only in-frame clones appear in the TCRdb table, and some are missing; sequencing was by immunoSEQ multiplex PCR. There are approximately 310,000 clones in the sample; 80% to 90% occur only once, and roughly 2.2% lies in the top ten. The sequenced material came from PBMCs or T cells enriched from blood (not recorded which). This chain connects TRBV4-2 to TRBJ1-1; 9 positions match TRBD1. The sequence was collected from a young man who had recovered from COVID-19. For the CDR3, the DNA is TGTGCCAGCAGCCGGGACAGGGTTTCGTCGCCTGAAGCTTTCTTT. Its translation is CASSRDRVSSPEAFF.